The 28 T cell receptor beta chains below all came from one sample that was sequenced in a study of cytomegalovirus exposure and HLA in healthy donors. TCRdb keeps only in-frame clones here, not all; method: immunoSEQ multiplex PCR. Here the sample spans under 150,000 clones, roughly four fifths being singletons. Sequenced material: PBMCs. The receptors derive from a woman aged 25 to 39 in good health and CMV-seronegative.

The genes are TRBV5-4 and TRBJ1-2; D may be TRBD1 (6 bases). This CDR3 region has 17 residues. V lost 4 bases and J lost 4, with 23 bases in between. Germline V gene data show CDR1 as SGHNT and CDR2 as YYREEE (reference sequence). The CDR3 DNA sequence: TGTGCCAGCAGCGACGACAGGCGTCGAACAAGATCCTATGGCTACACCTTC. Translation gives CASSDDRRRTRSYGYTF.

The chain joins TRBV25-1 to TRBJ1-1; 11 nucleotides match TRBD1. After removal of 10 bases from V and 4 bases from J, the junction contained 5 bases not matched to a gene. In germline, CDR1 is MGHDK, CDR2 SYGVNS. The length of the CDR3 is 13 residues. DNA of the CDR3: TGTGCCACCGGCGGGACAGGGGGCACTGAAGCTTTCTTT. Encoded protein: CATGGTGGTEAFF.

The V call is TRBV28, the J call TRBJ2-3, with TRBD2 matching over 7 bases. Trimming removed 7 bases from V and 6 bases from J; junction bases left unmatched: 7. The CDR3 sequence is 13 residues long. The V gene's germline CDR1 is MDHEN and CDR2 SYDVKM. The CDR3 protein is CASTYGREDTQYF. Written as DNA, the CDR3 is TGTGCCAGCACCTACGGGCGGGAGGATACGCAGTATTTT.

The rearrangement joins TRBV7-3 to TRBJ2-3, with no clear D. The CDR3 covers 14 residues. Trimming shortened V by 5 bases and J by 3 bases, and 12 bases separated the two germline ends. Looked up from germline, CDR1 is SGHTA and CDR2 is FQGTGA. Written as DNA, the CDR3 is TGTGCCAGCAGCAGTATCCCAGGAACAGATACGCAGTATTTT. This encodes CASSSIPGTDTQYF.

This chain links TRBV11-2 with TRBJ2-7, with a tentative D call TRBD1 (5 bases). This CDR3 has 15 residues. Between the trimmed V and J ends, which lost 3 bases and 2 bases, there was a span of 14 bases. The germline CDR1 and CDR2 sequences are SGHAT and FQNNGV. The CDR3 nucleotides are TGTGCCAGCAGCTTGATCAGGACAACCGCCTACGAGCAGTACTTC. It yields the protein CASSLIRTTAYEQYF.

This chain joins TRBV19 and TRBJ2-7, with D possibly matching TRBD2 (6 bases). CDR3 length equals 15 residues. V dropped 3 bases and J dropped 2 bases, with 14 bases sitting between them. The germline V gene encodes CDR1 LNHDA and CDR2 SQIVND (reference sequence). The CDR3 loop reads CASSIFGGKPYEQYF. Written as DNA, the CDR3 is TGTGCCAGTAGTATTTTTGGGGGGAAACCCTACGAGCAGTACTTC.

V is TRBV5-6 and J is TRBJ2-3, with 13 bases fitting TRBD2. V was clipped by 4 bases and J by 3 bases; unmatched bases: 2. The germline CDR1 and CDR2 sequences are SGHDT and YYEEEE. This CDR3 is built from 15 residues. The CDR3 coding sequence is TGTGCCAGCAGCAAACTAGCGGGGGGGACAGATACGCAGTATTTT. This codes for CASSKLAGGTDTQYF. The entire variable domain, with the rest obtained from reference TRBV5-6 and TRBJ2-3, is as follows: DAGVTQSPTHLIKTRGQQVTLRCSPKSGHDTVSWYQQALGQGPQFIFQYYEEEERQRGNFPDRFSGHQFPNYSSELNVNALLLGDSALYLCASSKLAGGTDTQYFGPGTRLTVL.

V gene TRBV18 combines with J gene TRBJ1-5; D is uncertain. Trimming took 3 bases from V and 3 from J, leaving 12 bases between them. Germline V gives CDR1 KGHSH, CDR2 LQKENI. This CDR3 has 15 residues. The CDR3 DNA sequence: TGTGCCAGCTCACCGTTAGCCAGAGTCAATCAGCCCCAGCATTTT. Its protein product is CASSPLARVNQPQHF.

The chain has TRBV7-9 and TRBJ2-7, with a possible D match to TRBD1 (6 bases). This CDR3 has 13 amino acids. V was pared by 5 bases and J by 4 bases, with 12 bases between. CDR1 and CDR2 from the germline V gene are SEHNR and FQNEAQ (reference sequence). In DNA, the CDR3 is TGTGCCAGCAGCCCAGGACAGTATTACGAGCAGTACTTC. Amino acids: CASSPGQYYEQYF.

The rearrangement joins TRBV4-1 to TRBJ2-6, with D perhaps matching TRBD2 (5 bases). V lost 1 base, J lost 2 bases, and 6 bases lay in between. Germline V gene sequence: CDR1 MGHRA, CDR2 YSYEKL. The CDR3 is 15 residues long. CDR3 amino acids: CASSQARAGANVLTF. The DNA for the CDR3 is TGCGCCAGCAGCCAAGCGAGGGCTGGGGCCAACGTCCTGACTTTC.

This chain links TRBV4-1 with TRBJ1-3, with D possibly being TRBD1 (6 bases). The CDR3 has 19 amino acids. V was pared by 3 bases and J by 0 bases, with 21 bases between. Germline CDR1 reads MGHRA; CDR2 reads YSYEKL. The CDR3 DNA sequence: TGCGCCAGCAGCCATGCATTCGGCAGGGGCTCGAACTCTGGAAACACCATATATTTT. This translates into CASSHAFGRGSNSGNTIYF.

The chain carries TRBV7-9 and TRBJ2-3; 7 nucleotides align to TRBD1. The germline V gene encodes CDR1 SEHNR and CDR2 FQNEAQ (reference sequence). Unmatched junction bases numbered 10, after V lost 5 bases and J lost 2 bases. This CDR3 comprises 16 residues. CDR3 sequence: CASSHVRTGSTDTQYF. CDR3 in DNA: TGTGCCAGCAGCCACGTTAGGACAGGATCCACAGATACGCAGTATTTT.

This chain joins TRBV6-6 and TRBJ2-2; 7 nucleotides match TRBD1. The CDR3 sequence is 13 residues long. V gave up 6 bases and J gave up 6 bases; unmatched junction bases: 4. CDR1 is MNHNY, CDR2 SVGAGI, per germline (reference sequence). CDR3 nucleotide sequence: TGTGCCAGCAGGAAACAGGGGTCCGGGGAGCTGTTTTTT. It yields the protein CASRKQGSGELFF.

CDR3 sequence reads: CASSEGQVFNSPLHF. The CDR3 region has the DNA TGTGCCAGCAGCGAGGGACAGGTTTTCAATTCACCCCTCCACTTT. The V call is TRBV7-9, the J call TRBJ1-6; 8 positions agree with TRBD1. With V trimmed by 5 bases and J by 7 bases, 7 bases remained unmatched. This CDR3 comprises 15 residues. Germline assignment: CDR1 SEHNR and CDR2 FQNEAQ (reference sequence). Full variable domain (rest looked up from reference TRBV7-9 and TRBJ1-6): DTGVSQNPRHKITKRGQNVTFRCDPISEHNRLYWYRQTLGQGPEFLTYFQNEAQLEKSRLLSDRFSAERPKGSFSTLEIQRTEQGDSAMYLCASSEGQVFNSPLHFGNGTRLTVT.

This clone was picked up a small number of times. The V and J genes are TRBV18 and TRBJ1-5, with 7 bases identical to TRBD1. The CDR3 runs to 14 residues. Per germline, CDR1 KGHSH and CDR2 LQKENI. The V gene end was trimmed by 8 bases and the J gene end by 3 bases; junction bases not matched to a gene: 7. The CDR3 protein is CASAGQNSNQPQHF. CDR3 nucleotides: TGTGCCAGCGCGGGACAGAATTCCAATCAGCCCCAGCATTTT.

This clone was detected a few times. V gene TRBV28 combines with J gene TRBJ2-7; 11 bases match TRBD1. V lost 6 bases and J lost 4; bases outside the gene matches: 5. Germline V gene data show CDR1 as MDHEN and CDR2 as SYDVKM. The CDR3 contains 14 residues. The CDR3 is CASSPGQGAYEQYF. CDR3 sequence (DNA): TGTGCCAGCAGCCCAGGACAGGGGGCGTACGAGCAGTACTTC.

V usage is TRBV6-8 and J usage is TRBJ2-3, with 12 positions matching TRBD2. The J segment lost 0 bases and the V segment lost 0 bases, leaving 10 bases of the junction unmatched. Germline lookup yields CDR1 MNHGY and CDR2 SAAAGT. The length of the CDR3 is 20 residues. The CDR3 DNA follows: TGTGCCAGCAGTTACTCGACTAGCGGGGGCCATGAAAAGAGCACAGATACGCAGTATTTT. This sequence encodes CASSYSTSGGHEKSTDTQYF.

This clone has a count of ten or more. The chain joins TRBV7-2 to TRBJ2-7; TRBD2 matches at 10 bases. Germline V lookup: CDR1 SGHTA, CDR2 FQGNSA. The CDR3 loop spans 18 amino acids. J gave up 5 bases and V 2 bases, and 15 bases lay outside the gene matches. CDR3 amino acids: CASSLKRGGPSVVHEQYF. CDR3 bases: TGTGCCAGCAGCTTAAAGCGGGGGGGCCCTTCGGTCGTGCACGAGCAGTACTTC.

The chain links TRBV5-1 to TRBJ1-3, with 9 bases fitting TRBD1. After removal of 0 bases from V and 0 bases from J, the junction contained 4 bases not matched to a gene. Germline assignment: CDR1 SGHRS and CDR2 YFSETQ. CDR3 size: 17 residues. The CDR3 region has the DNA TGCGCCAGCAGCTTGGCCGGGACAGGGCTCTCTGGAAACACCATATATTTT. It yields the protein CASSLAGTGLSGNTIYF.

The chain links TRBV5-1 to TRBJ1-2; D uncertain. Germline V gene sequence: CDR1 SGHRS, CDR2 YFSETQ. CDR3 length: 14 amino acids. V lost 0 bases and J 4 bases, leaving 10 bases between the germline ends. The CDR3 nucleotides are TGCGCCAGCAGCTTGGGGCAGGCCTTCTATGGCTACACCTTC. Amino acids: CASSLGQAFYGYTF.

The table lists this clone with a count of one. The rearrangement joins TRBV5-1 to TRBJ1-1, with D hard to call. Trimming shortened V by 6 bases and J by 1 base, and 16 bases separated the two germline ends. This CDR3 region has 15 residues. CDR1 is SGHRS, CDR2 YFSETQ, per germline. Here the CDR3 reads CASMRNGGKNTEAFF. The DNA of the CDR3 is TGCGCCAGCATGAGGAACGGCGGTAAGAACACTGAAGCTTTCTTT.

Turning to this clone: The junction differs from germline at one of its ends, possibly a read error. The rearrangement uses TRBV6-1 and TRBJ1-5; 9 bases fit TRBD1. Germline assignment: CDR1 MNHNS and CDR2 SASEGT. The CDR3 contains 11 residues. The CDR3 bases are TGTGCCAGCAGTGAATACGGGGACAGGGTTTTT. This gives the protein CASSEYGDRVF.

Only one count was recorded for this clone. The rearrangement uses TRBV20-1 and TRBJ2-3; TRBD1 is a possible D gene (5 bases). In germline, CDR1 is DFQATT, CDR2 SNEGSKA (reference sequence). Trimming removed 3 bases from V and 12 bases from J, with 10 bases in between. This CDR3 contains 10 residues. The CDR3 here is CSASPDKQYF. The CDR3 DNA sequence: TGCAGTGCTAGCCCGGACAAACAGTATTTT.

As for this clone: Compared with germline, one end of the junction differs, possibly owing to a read error. This chain uses TRBV9 with TRBJ2-5; 12 bases match TRBD2. Germline V lookup: CDR1 SGDLS, CDR2 YYNGEE. The CDR3 sequence is 15 residues long. The CDR3 bases are TGTGCCAGCAGCGAAGGACTAGCGGGGCAAGGGACCCAGTACTTC. The encoded protein is CASSEGLAGQGTQYF.

This clone occurred a few times. The rearrangement joins TRBV7-3 to TRBJ1-1; 11 nucleotides align to TRBD1. The CDR3 spans 12 residues. V shed 5 bases, J shed 10 bases, and the junction held 3 bases outside the gene matches. Germline CDR1 SGHTA, CDR2 FQGTGA. The CDR3 nucleotides are TGTGCCAGCAGCACGGGACAGGGGGGAGCTTTCTTT. This sequence encodes CASSTGQGGAFF.

This chain connects TRBV5-1 to TRBJ2-7; D is unclear. The germline gives CDR1 SGHRS, CDR2 YFSETQ. The CDR3 contains 15 residues. Trimming took 4 bases from V and 1 from J, leaving 15 bases between them. Here the CDR3 reads CASSHSIAESYEQYF. The CDR3 DNA reads TGCGCCAGCAGCCATTCAATCGCCGAGTCCTACGAGCAGTACTTC.

V and J are TRBV4-2 and TRBJ2-2, with 15 bases aligning to TRBD2. The J segment lost 3 bases and the V segment lost 9 bases, leaving 2 bases of the junction unmatched. The CDR3 is 15 amino acids. The germline CDR1 and CDR2 sequences are LGHNA and YNFKEQ. The CDR3 loop is CASGTSGGYTGELFF. The CDR3 DNA sequence: TGTGCCAGTGGGACTAGCGGGGGGTACACCGGGGAGCTGTTTTTT.

This chain connects TRBV4-1 to TRBJ1-2; 8 nucleotides align to TRBD1. Trimming cost V 4 bases and J 9 bases; bases outside gene matches: 1. Germline V lookup: CDR1 MGHRA, CDR2 YSYEKL. CDR3 length: 11 amino acids. The CDR3: CASSRDRSYTF. The CDR3 nucleotides are TGCGCCAGCAGCCGGGACAGGAGCTACACCTTC.